The 20 T cell receptor beta chains below all came from one sample that was sequenced in a study of CD8+CD57+ T cells in acquired aplastic anemia. The study profiled TCR beta VDJ and CDR3 using genomic DNA as template. One entry per CDR3 protein results from TCRdb running MiXCR on the reads. The data contain 150,000 to 200,000 distinct CDR3 sequences, under 55% of them singletons. The authors sequenced patients whose flow cytometry had shown CD8+CD57+ cell expansion. The sample consisted of sorted CD4+, CD8+, or CD8+CD57+ T cells (not recorded which) from PBMCs. The receptors shown here come from a human donor with aplastic anemia.

Ten or more counts support this clonotype. V and J are TRBV12-3 or TRBV12-4 and TRBJ2-6, with TRBD1 matching 8 bases. The CDR3 is 15 amino acids. The V and J ends lost 7 bases and 2 bases, in that order; junction bases with no gene match: 4. The CDR3 is CASTLDRAGANVLTF. The CDR3 bases are TGTGCCAGCACCCTGGACAGGGCTGGGGCCAACGTCCTGACTTTC.

This clonotype was recorded many times. This chain uses TRBV5-1 with TRBJ1-1; 8 bases are a match to TRBD1. The ends lost 4 bases at V and 2 bases at J; junction bases unmatched: 7. Germline V gene sequence: CDR1 SGHRS, CDR2 YFSETQ. The CDR3 totals 15 residues. DNA of the CDR3: TGCGCCAGCAGCCTGAGGACAGGGCGAAACACTGAAGCTTTCTTT. Its protein is CASSLRTGRNTEAFF.

The genes are TRBV19 and TRBJ2-5, with D unclear. The CDR3 contains 11 residues. Germline CDR1 LNHDA, CDR2 SQIVND (reference sequence). The germline V and J ends were trimmed by 4 bases and 4 bases, with 4 bases remaining between them. DNA of the CDR3: TGTGCCAGTAGTAATGCAGAGACCCAGTACTTC. Its translation: CASSNAETQYF.

The rearrangement uses TRBV7-8 and TRBJ2-1, with 9 nucleotides matching TRBD2. Trimming at V came to 5 bases and at J to 10 bases, leaving 9 bases not matched to a gene. The CDR3 totals 14 residues. Germline V gene lookup returns CDR1 SGHVS and CDR2 FQNEAQ. CDR3: CASSPRLTSGEQFF. The CDR3 coding sequence is TGTGCCAGCAGCCCGAGACTGACTAGCGGCGAGCAGTTCTTC.

This clonotype was counted at least ten times. The chain combines TRBV15 with TRBJ1-2; unclear D gene. Germline CDR1 is LNHNV and CDR2 is YYDKDF (reference sequence). V was cut by 0 bases and J by 8 bases, with 22 bases left in between. CDR3 length: 17 amino acids. The CDR3 DNA is TGTGCCACCAGCAGAGACGGTACGGCCAGTTCGGTCGGGGGCTACACCTTC. As protein: CATSRDGTASSVGGYTF.

The sample holds many counts of this clonotype. The chain is built from TRBV20-1 and TRBJ2-5, with D possibly TRBD1 on 5 matching bases. Germline V gene lookup returns CDR1 DFQATT and CDR2 SNEGSKA (reference sequence). This CDR3 is 16 amino acids long. The V end lost 0 bases, the J end lost 4 bases, and 18 bases lay between the germline ends. The CDR3 nucleotides are TGCAGTGCTAGAGATCTGGGCAGGGTGGGCGGAGAGACCCAGTACTTC. Protein product: CSARDLGRVGGETQYF.

On this clonotype itself: This sequence may be a read error, since a much larger clone differs from it by one base. The genes are TRBV12-5 and TRBJ2-7, with a tentative D call TRBD1 (5 bases). The CDR3 has 17 residues. The V gene's germline CDR1 is LGHNT and CDR2 FRNRAP. CDR3 sequence reads: CASSLWRQFLSSYEQYF. For the CDR3, the DNA is TGTGCTAGTAGTTTGTGGAGACAGTTCCTTAGCTCCTACGAGCAGTACTTC.

V usage is TRBV6-1 and J usage is TRBJ2-3, with 10 bases lining up with TRBD2. V was pared by 5 bases and J by 4 bases, with 6 bases of the junction left unmatched. The CDR3 length is 15 residues. Germline CDR1 and CDR2: MNHNS and SASEGT. CDR3 protein: CASSPKAGGPDTQYF. In DNA, the CDR3 is TGTGCCAGCAGTCCAAAAGCGGGGGGGCCAGATACGCAGTATTTT.

This clonotype rates as medium-sized (0.01 to 0.1%). The rearrangement joins TRBV10-3 to TRBJ2-7, with 7 positions matching TRBD2. The CDR3 has 14 residues. Germline-derived CDR1 and CDR2 are ENHRY and SYGVKD. V shed 8 bases and J 2 bases; nucleotides not matched to a gene: 9. The CDR3 nucleotides read TGTGCCATCGGGGGGGGGGTCCGGGCCTACGAGCAGTACTTC. Residues: CAIGGGVRAYEQYF.

This clonotype was seen repeatedly, ten times or more. The V gene is TRBV12-3 or TRBV12-4, the J gene TRBJ1-1; D is possibly TRBD1 (6 bases). The CDR3 is 14 residues long. V shed 5 bases and J shed 1 base, with 11 bases lying between them. In DNA, the CDR3 is TGTGCCAGCAGTGGCGGACAGAAGAACACTGAAGCTTTCTTT. It is translated as CASSGGQKNTEAFF.

This clonotype was recorded only once. The CDR3, as DNA: TGTGCCAGCAGTTTAAACCCAGGCGGGGAGCTGTTTTTT. Translation gives CASSLNPGGELFF. The chain joins TRBV9 to TRBJ2-2; D gene unclear. Germline assignment: CDR1 SGDLS and CDR2 YYNGEE. V lost 5 bases, J lost 7 bases, and 12 bases lay in between. This CDR3 has 13 residues.

V is TRBV5-1 and J is TRBJ2-7, with TRBD1 matching 8 bases. The CDR3 length is 15 residues. Germline loops: CDR1 SGHRS, CDR2 YFSETQ. V dropped 0 bases and J dropped 6; count of bases not matched to a gene: 8. The CDR3 is CASSLVRTGRREQYF. DNA of the CDR3: TGCGCCAGCAGCTTGGTGAGGACAGGGCGGCGCGAGCAGTACTTC.

The CDR3 DNA reads as TGTGCCAGTAGGAGTGCAGGTACAGATACGCAGTATTTT. As protein: CASRSAGTDTQYF. This chain uses TRBV19 with TRBJ2-3; D not certain. The V gene's germline CDR1 is LNHDA and CDR2 SQIVND (reference sequence). CDR3 size: 13 residues. The V and J ends lost 6 bases and 3 bases respectively, with 10 bases between them.

This clonotype was counted at least ten times. This chain joins TRBV5-1 and TRBJ1-2; 7 bases match TRBD1. The junction had 6 bases not matched to a gene; V was cut back by 4 bases and J by 6 bases. The V gene's germline CDR1 is SGHRS and CDR2 YFSETQ. The CDR3 consists of 13 residues. The CDR3 bases are TGCGCCAGCAGCCGACAGGGCGTCGATGGCTACACCTTC. As protein: CASSRQGVDGYTF. The full variable domain, in which reference TRBV5-1 and TRBJ1-2 provide the parts outside the CDR3, is KAGVTQTPRYLIKTRGQQVTLSCSPISGHRSVSWYQQTPGQGLQFLFEYFSETQRNKGNFPGRFSGRQFSNSRSEMNVSTLELGDSALYLCASSRQGVDGYTFGSGTRLTVV.

The CDR3 DNA reads TGTGCCAGCAGCCTCACGGCGGGGACCCCTTACTATGGCTACACCTTC. Its protein product is CASSLTAGTPYYGYTF. The rearrangement links TRBV9 to TRBJ1-2; a possible D gene is TRBD1 (5 bases). Germline assignment: CDR1 SGDLS and CDR2 YYNGEE. The CDR3 has 16 residues. V shed 4 bases and J shed 3 bases, with 19 bases lying between them.

This clonotype was found many times. The rearrangement uses TRBV24-1 and TRBJ2-5; D gene ambiguous. CDR1 is KGHDR, CDR2 SFDVKD, per germline. This CDR3 region has 13 residues. V was trimmed by 6 bases and J by 5 bases, leaving 12 bases between them. CDR3: CATSYTKGETQYF. CDR3 in DNA: TGTGCCACCAGTTACACCAAAGGGGAGACCCAGTACTTC.

This clonotype was seen repeatedly, ten times or more. V and J are TRBV5-1 and TRBJ2-7; 9 bases align to TRBD2. CDR3 size: 18 residues. Per germline, CDR1 SGHRS and CDR2 YFSETQ. V was clipped by 4 bases and J by 2 bases; unmatched bases: 16. CDR3 in DNA: TGCGCCAGCAGCCTCGTACTAGCGGGCCTCTCTTCCGCCTACGAGCAGTACTTC. Encoded protein: CASSLVLAGLSSAYEQYF.

CDR3 in amino acids: CASNSGQYF. In DNA, the CDR3 is TGTGCCAGCAATTCGGGACAGTACTTC. V gene TRBV2 combines with J gene TRBJ2-4, with D possibly being TRBD2 (5 bases). The germline V and J ends were trimmed by 7 bases and 13 bases, with 8 bases remaining between them. The germline V gene encodes CDR1 SNHLY and CDR2 FYNNEI. This CDR3 spans 9 amino acids. Drawing the rest from reference TRBV2 and TRBJ2-4, the complete variable domain is EPEVTQTPSHQVTQMGQEVILRCVPISNHLYFYWYRQILGQKVEFLVSFYNNEISEKSEIFDDQFSVERPDGSNFTLKIRSTKLEDSAMYFCASNSGQYFGAGTRLSVL.

V is TRBV2 and J is TRBJ2-5, with 7 bases lining up with TRBD1. The CDR3 contains 15 residues. The V and J ends lost 9 bases and 1 base, in that order; junction bases with no gene match: 11. Germline V lookup: CDR1 SNHLY, CDR2 FYNNEI. The CDR3: CASHTGVPFQETQYF. CDR3 sequence (DNA): TGTGCCAGTCATACAGGGGTCCCCTTCCAAGAGACCCAGTACTTC. The full variable domain, in which reference TRBV2 and TRBJ2-5 provide the parts outside the CDR3, is EPEVTQTPSHQVTQMGQEVILRCVPISNHLYFYWYRQILGQKVEFLVSFYNNEISEKSEIFDDQFSVERPDGSNFTLKIRSTKLEDSAMYFCASHTGVPFQETQYFGPGTRLLVL.

The V call is TRBV19, the J call TRBJ2-7; a weak D match, TRBD2 (5 bases). V was cut by 4 bases and J by 6 bases, with 10 bases left in between. Per the germline V gene, CDR1 is LNHDA and CDR2 is SQIVND (reference sequence). CDR3 size: 12 residues. CDR3 protein: CASSTSRGEQYF. The CDR3 DNA is TGTGCCAGTAGTACGTCCCGGGGCGAGCAGTACTTC.